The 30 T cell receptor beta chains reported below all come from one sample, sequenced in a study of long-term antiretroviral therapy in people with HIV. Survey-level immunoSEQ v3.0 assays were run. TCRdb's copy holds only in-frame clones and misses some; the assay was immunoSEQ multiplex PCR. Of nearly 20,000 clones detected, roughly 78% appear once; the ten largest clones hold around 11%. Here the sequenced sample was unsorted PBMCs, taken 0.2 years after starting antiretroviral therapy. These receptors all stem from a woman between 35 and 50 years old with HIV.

In DNA, the CDR3 is TGCGCCAGCAGCTTGGGGGGGGGACAGCCCCAGCATTTT. Amino acid sequence: CASSLGGGQPQHF. J is TRBJ1-5 and V is TRBV5-1, with TRBD1 as a possible D gene (5 bases). Deletions cut 0 bases from V and 7 bases from J, with 8 bases between. There are 13 residues in the CDR3. Germline V gives CDR1 SGHRS, CDR2 YFSETQ.

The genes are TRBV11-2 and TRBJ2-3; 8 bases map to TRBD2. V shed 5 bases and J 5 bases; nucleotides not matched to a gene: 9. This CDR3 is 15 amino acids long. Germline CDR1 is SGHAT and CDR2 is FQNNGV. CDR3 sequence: CASSPSGGGIDTQYF. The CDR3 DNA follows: TGTGCCAGCAGCCCAAGCGGGGGAGGTATAGATACGCAGTATTTT.

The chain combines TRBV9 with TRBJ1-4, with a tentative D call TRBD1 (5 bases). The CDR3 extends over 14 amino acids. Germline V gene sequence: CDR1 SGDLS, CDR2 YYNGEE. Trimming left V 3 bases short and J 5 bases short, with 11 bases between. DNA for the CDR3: TGTGCCAGCAGCGGAGGGGACTCAAATGAAAAACTGTTTTTT. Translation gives CASSGGDSNEKLFF.

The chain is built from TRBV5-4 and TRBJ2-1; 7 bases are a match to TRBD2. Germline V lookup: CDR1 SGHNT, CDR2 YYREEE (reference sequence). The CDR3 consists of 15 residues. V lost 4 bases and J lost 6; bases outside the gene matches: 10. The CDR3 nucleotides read TGTGCCAGCAGCCATCCAGCGGGGTTTAGCAATGAGCAGTTCTTC. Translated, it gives CASSHPAGFSNEQFF.

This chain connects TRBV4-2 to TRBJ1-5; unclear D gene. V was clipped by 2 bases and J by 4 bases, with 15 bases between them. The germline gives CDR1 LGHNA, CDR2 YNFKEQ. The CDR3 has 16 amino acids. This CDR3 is CASSQWLGERNQPQHF. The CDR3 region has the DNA TGTGCCAGCAGCCAATGGCTCGGGGAGCGAAATCAGCCCCAGCATTTT.

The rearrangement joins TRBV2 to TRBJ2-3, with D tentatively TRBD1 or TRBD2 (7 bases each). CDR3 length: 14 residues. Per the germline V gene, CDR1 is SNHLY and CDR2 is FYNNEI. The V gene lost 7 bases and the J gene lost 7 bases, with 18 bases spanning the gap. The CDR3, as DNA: TGTGCCAGCACGGTACGACAGGGAGGGAATACGCAGTATTTT. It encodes CASTVRQGGNTQYF.

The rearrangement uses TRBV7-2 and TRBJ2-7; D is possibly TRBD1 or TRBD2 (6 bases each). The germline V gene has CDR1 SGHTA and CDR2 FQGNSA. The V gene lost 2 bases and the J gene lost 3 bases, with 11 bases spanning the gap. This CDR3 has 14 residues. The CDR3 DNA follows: TGTGCCAGCAGCTTAAGGGGGGCCAGCTACGAGCAGTACTTC. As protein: CASSLRGASYEQYF. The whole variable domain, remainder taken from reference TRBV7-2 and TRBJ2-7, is GAGVSQSPSNKVTEKGKDVELRCDPISGHTALYWYRQSLGQGLEFLIYFQGNSAPDKSGLPSDRFSAERTGGSVSTLTIQRTQQEDSAVYLCASSLRGASYEQYFGPGTRLTVT.

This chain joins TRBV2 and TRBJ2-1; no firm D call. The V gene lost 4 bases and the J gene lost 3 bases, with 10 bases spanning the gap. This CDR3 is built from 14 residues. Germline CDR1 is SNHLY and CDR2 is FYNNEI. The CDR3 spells CASSGLILYNEQFF. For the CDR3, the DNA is TGTGCCAGCAGTGGCCTTATACTCTACAATGAGCAGTTCTTC.

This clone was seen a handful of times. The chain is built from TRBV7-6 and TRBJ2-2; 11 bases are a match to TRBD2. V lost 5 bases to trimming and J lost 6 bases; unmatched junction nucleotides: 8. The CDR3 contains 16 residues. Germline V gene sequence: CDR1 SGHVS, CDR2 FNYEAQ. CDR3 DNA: TGTGCCAGCAGCGATACTAGCGGGAGTAAACCCGGGGAGCTGTTTTTT. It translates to CASSDTSGSKPGELFF. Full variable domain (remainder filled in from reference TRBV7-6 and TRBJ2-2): GAGVSQSPRYKVTKRGQDVALRCDPISGHVSLYWYRQALGQGPEFLTYFNYEAQQDKSGLPNDRFSAERPEGSISTLTIQRTEQRDSAMYRCASSDTSGSKPGELFFGEGSRLTVL.

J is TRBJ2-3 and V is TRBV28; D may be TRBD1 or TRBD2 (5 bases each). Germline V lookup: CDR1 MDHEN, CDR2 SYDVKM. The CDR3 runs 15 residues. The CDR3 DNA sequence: TGTGGGATCGGAAGCCGGGGCAAGTTCCCAGATACGCAGTATTTT. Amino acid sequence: CGIGSRGKFPDTQYF.

The chain's CDR3 is CASSSQREGPYEQYF. CDR3 DNA sequence: TGTGCCAGCAGCTCGCAGCGGGAGGGACCCTACGAGCAGTACTTC. The chain uses TRBV5-4 and TRBJ2-7, with TRBD2 matching over 10 bases. CDR3 length equals 15 residues. The trim removed 3 bases at V and 2 bases at J, leaving 5 bases unmatched. The germline CDR1 and CDR2 sequences are SGHNT and YYREEE (reference sequence).

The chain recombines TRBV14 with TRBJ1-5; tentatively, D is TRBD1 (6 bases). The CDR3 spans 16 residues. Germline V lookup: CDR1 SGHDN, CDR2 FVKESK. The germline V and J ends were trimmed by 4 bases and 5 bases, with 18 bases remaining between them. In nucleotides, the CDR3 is TGTGCCAGCAGCCCCCACAGGGAAATCGACGATCAGCCCCAGCATTTT. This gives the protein CASSPHREIDDQPQHF.

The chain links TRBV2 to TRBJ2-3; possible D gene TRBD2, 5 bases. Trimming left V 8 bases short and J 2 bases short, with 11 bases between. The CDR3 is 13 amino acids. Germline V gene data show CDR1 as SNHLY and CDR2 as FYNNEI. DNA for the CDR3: TGTGCCAGCCGGGGTCCCGACACAGATACGCAGTATTTT. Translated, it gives CASRGPDTDTQYF.

The CDR3: CASSSRGQGEYTEAFF. CDR3 bases: TGCGCCAGCAGCTCCCGAGGACAGGGGGAGTATACTGAAGCTTTCTTT. V and J are TRBV5-1 and TRBJ1-1, with 10 nucleotides matching TRBD1. This CDR3 region has 16 residues. V trimming: 3 bases; J trimming: 5 bases; junction bases outside the gene matches: 10. The V gene's germline CDR1 is SGHRS and CDR2 YFSETQ.

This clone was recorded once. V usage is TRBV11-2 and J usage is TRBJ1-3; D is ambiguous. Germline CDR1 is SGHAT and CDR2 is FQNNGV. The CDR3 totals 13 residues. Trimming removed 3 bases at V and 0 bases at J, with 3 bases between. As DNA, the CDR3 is TGTGCCAGCAGCTTGTACTCTGGAAACACCATATATTTT. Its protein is CASSLYSGNTIYF. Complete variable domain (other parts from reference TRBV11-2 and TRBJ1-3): EAGVAQSPRYKIIEKRQSVAFWCNPISGHATLYWYQQILGQGPKLLIQFQNNGVVDDSQLPKDRFSAERLKGVDSTLKIQPAKLEDSAVYLCASSLYSGNTIYFGEGSWLTVV.

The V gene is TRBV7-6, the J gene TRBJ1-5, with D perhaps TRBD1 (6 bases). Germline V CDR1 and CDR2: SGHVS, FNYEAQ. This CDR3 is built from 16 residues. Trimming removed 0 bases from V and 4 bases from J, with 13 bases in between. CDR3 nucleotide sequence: TGTGCCAGCAGCTTAGCAGCAGGGGTGAGAAATCAGCCCCAGCATTTT. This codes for CASSLAAGVRNQPQHF.

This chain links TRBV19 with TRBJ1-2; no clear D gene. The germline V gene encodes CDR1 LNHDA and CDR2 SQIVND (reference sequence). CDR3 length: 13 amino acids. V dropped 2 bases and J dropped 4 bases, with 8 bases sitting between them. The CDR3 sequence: CASSITEVYGYTF. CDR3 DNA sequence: TGTGCCAGTAGTATAACCGAAGTCTATGGCTACACCTTC.

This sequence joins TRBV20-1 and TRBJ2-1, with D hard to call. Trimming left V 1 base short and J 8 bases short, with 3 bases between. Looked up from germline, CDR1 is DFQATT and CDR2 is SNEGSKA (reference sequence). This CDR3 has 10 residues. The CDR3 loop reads CSARVDEQFF. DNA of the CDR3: TGCAGTGCTAGAGTGGATGAGCAGTTCTTC.

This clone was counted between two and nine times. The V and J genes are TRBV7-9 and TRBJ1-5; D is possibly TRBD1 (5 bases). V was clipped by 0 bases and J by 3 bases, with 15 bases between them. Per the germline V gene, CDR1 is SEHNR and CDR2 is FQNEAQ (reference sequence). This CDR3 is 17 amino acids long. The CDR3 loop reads CASSLALEGPDNQPQHF. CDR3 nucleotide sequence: TGTGCCAGCAGCTTAGCGTTGGAGGGACCCGACAATCAGCCCCAGCATTTT.

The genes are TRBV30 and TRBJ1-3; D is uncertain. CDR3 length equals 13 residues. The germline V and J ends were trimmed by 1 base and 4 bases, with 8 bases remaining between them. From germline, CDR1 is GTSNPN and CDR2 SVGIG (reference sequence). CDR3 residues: CAWSEAQGNTIYF. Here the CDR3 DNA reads TGTGCCTGGAGTGAAGCTCAAGGAAACACCATATATTTT.

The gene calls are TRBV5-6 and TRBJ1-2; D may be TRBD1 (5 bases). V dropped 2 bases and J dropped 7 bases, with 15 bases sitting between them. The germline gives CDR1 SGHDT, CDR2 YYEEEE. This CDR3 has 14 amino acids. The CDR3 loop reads CASSLWGRGSGYTF. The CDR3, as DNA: TGTGCCAGCAGCTTATGGGGCCGGGGGTCTGGCTACACCTTC.

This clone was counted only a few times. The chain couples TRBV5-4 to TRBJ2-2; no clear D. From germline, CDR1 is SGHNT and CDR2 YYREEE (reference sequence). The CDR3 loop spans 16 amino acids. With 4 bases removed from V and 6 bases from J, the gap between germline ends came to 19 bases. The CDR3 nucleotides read TGTGCCAGCAGCAACTGGGCCCTAAGTGGGGCCGGGGAGCTGTTTTTT. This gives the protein CASSNWALSGAGELFF. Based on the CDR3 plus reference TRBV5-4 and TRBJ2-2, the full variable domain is ETGVTQSPTHLIKTRGQQVTLRCSSQSGHNTVSWYQQALGQGPQFIFQYYREEENGRGNFPPRFSGLQFPNYSSELNVNALELDDSALYLCASSNWALSGAGELFFGEGSRLTVL.

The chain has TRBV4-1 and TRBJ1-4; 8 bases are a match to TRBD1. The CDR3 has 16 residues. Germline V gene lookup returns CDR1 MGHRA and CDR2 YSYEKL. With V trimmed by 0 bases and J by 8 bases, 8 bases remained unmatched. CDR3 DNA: TGCGCCAGCAGCCAAGATCTGGGACAGGCTGTAGAAAAACTGTTTTTT. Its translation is CASSQDLGQAVEKLFF.

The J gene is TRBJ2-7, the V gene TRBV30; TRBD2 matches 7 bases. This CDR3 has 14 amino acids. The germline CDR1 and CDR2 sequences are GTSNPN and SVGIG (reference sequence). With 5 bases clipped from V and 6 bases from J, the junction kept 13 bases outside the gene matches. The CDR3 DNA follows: TGTGCCTGGGGAAGGGGAGGGGCCATGCTCGAGCAGTACTTC. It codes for CAWGRGGAMLEQYF.

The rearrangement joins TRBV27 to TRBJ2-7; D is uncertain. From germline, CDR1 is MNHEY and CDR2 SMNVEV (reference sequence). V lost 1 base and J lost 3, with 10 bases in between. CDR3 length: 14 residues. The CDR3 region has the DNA TGTGCCAGCAGTTTATATGCGGTAAACTACGAGCAGTACTTC. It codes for CASSLYAVNYEQYF.

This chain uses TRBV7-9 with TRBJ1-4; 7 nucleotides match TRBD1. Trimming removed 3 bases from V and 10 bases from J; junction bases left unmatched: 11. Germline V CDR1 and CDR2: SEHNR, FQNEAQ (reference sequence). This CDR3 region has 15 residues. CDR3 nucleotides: TGTGCCAGCAGCTTTGGTACAGGGGTTACCGGAAAACTGTTTTTT. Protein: CASSFGTGVTGKLFF.

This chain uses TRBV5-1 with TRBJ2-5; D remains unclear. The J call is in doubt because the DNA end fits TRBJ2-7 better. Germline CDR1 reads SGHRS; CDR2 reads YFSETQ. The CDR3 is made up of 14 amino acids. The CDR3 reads CASSSVTGPYEQYF. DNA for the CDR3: TGCGCCAGCAGCTCCGTTACCGGGCCTTACGAGCAGTACTTC.

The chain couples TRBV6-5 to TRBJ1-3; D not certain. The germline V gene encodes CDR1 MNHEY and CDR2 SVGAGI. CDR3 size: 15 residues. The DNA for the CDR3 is TGTGCTACAGCGATAAGCGGCCGGGCTGGAAACACCATATATTTT. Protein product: CATAISGRAGNTIYF.

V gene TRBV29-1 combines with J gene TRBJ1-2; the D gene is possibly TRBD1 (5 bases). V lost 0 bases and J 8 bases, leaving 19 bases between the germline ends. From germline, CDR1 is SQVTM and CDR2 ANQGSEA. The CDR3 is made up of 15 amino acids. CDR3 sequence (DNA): TGCAGCGTTGAAGAAGGAGGTCGGCAGGGCAGCGGCTACACCTTC. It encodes CSVEEGGRQGSGYTF.

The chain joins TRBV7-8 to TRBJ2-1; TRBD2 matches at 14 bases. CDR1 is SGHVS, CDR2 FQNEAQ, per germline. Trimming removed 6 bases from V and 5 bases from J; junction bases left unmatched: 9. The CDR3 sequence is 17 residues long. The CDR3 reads CASRHGLAGGKNNEQFF. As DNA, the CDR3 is TGTGCCAGCAGACACGGACTAGCGGGGGGCAAAAACAATGAGCAGTTCTTC.